This TCR beta chain was sequenced during a study of blood T cell repertoires in COVID-19. Study information: The study drew acute and convalescent COVID-19 samples from the United States, Italy and Spain. Sample material is recorded as cDNA or gDNA derived from T cells, B-cell-depleted T cells, or PBMCs.

Germline CDR1 ENHRY, CDR2 SYGVKD. Trimming cost V 6 bases and J 0 bases; bases outside gene matches: 8. The CDR3 is made up of 16 amino acids. In the original processing: Counts of nucleated cells, estimated from reference gene primer amplification, were obtained. The assay was immunoSEQ multiplex PCR, and TCRdb's table has in-frame clones only and misses some. The DNA gave D and trimming, while V, J and clone size come from that table. The table lists roughly 76,000 clones, about 89% of them singletons. This sequence joins TRBV10-3 and TRBJ1-3; TRBD1 agrees at 7 bases. The sequenced sample consisted of peripheral blood. This sequence originates from a man between 65 and 85 years old with active or convalescent COVID-19. The CDR3 loop is CAISRGQTDSGNTIYF. CDR3 DNA: TGTGCCATCAGCAGGGGACAGACTGACTCTGGAAACACCATATATTTT.